The entry below gives a single T cell receptor beta chain sequence along with its context. Its antigen is currently unknown. This sample is drawn from a study of T cell repertoires in cytomegalovirus infection. Study context: Recently identified HLA-C-restricted CMV epitopes and well-studied HLA-B-restricted CMV epitopes were used by the study. General study findings and limits: Dominating the ex vivo response were HLA-C-restricted CMV-specific TCR beta clonotypes. Based on cumulative public TCR beta family frequency, carriers of CMV plus the relevant HLA were identified.

TCRdb reanalysed the reads using MiXCR and keeps one entry per CDR3 protein. The table shows about 920,000 distinct CDR3 sequences, with 30% to 40% occurring only once. The sequenced sample was cultured CD8+ T cells from PBMCs, obtained from culture after CMV antigen stimulation. This TCR was recovered from a human donor in good health (CMV status not recorded). Some clones in this sample may be carry-over from other donors' samples.

The CDR3 region is CASSPPGTSGGPYNEQFF. Here the CDR3 DNA reads TGTGCCAGCAGCCCTCCCGGGACTAGCGGGGGCCCCTACAATGAGCAGTTCTTC. This chain joins TRBV7-9 and TRBJ2-1; 14 bases align to TRBD2. With V trimmed by 5 bases and J by 2 bases, 8 bases remained unmatched. This CDR3 has 18 amino acids. In germline, CDR1 is SEHNR, CDR2 FQNEAQ (reference sequence).